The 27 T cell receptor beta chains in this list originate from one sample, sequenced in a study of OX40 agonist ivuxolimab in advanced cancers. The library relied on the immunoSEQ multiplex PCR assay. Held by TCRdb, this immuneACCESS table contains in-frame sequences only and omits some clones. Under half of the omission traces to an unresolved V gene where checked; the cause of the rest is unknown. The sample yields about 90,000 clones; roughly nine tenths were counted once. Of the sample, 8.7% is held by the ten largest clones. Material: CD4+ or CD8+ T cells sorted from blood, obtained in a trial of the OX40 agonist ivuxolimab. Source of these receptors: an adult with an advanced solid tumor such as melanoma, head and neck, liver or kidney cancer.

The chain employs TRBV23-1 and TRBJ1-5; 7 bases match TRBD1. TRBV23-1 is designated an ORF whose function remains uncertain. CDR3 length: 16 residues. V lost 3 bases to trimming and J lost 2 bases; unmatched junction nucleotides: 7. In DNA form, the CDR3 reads TGCGCCAGCAGTCACTCTGACAGGGACGGCAATCAGCCCCAGCATTTT. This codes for CASSHSDRDGNQPQHF.

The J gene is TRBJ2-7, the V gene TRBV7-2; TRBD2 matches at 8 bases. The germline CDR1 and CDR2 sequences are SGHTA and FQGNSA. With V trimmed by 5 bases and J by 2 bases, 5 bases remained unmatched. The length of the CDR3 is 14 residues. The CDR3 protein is CASSHGLAAYEQYF. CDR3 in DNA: TGTGCCAGCAGCCACGGACTAGCTGCCTACGAGCAGTACTTC.

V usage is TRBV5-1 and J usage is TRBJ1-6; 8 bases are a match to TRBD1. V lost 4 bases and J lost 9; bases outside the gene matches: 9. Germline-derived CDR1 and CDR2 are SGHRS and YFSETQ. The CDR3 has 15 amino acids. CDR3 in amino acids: CASSTRTGTGSPLHF. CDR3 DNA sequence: TGCGCCAGCAGCACCCGGACAGGGACAGGTTCACCCCTCCACTTT.

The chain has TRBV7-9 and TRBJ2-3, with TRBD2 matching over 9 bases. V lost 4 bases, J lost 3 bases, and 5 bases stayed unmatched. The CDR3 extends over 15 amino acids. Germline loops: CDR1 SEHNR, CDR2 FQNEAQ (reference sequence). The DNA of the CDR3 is TGTGCCAGCAGCTCGTTAGCGGGAGTAACAGATACGCAGTATTTT. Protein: CASSSLAGVTDTQYF.

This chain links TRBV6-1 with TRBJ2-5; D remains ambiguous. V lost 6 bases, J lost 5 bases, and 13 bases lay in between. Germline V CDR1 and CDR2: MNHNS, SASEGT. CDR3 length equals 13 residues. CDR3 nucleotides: TGTGCCAGCAGCCCGACCCGCCCCGAGACCCAGTACTTC. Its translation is CASSPTRPETQYF.

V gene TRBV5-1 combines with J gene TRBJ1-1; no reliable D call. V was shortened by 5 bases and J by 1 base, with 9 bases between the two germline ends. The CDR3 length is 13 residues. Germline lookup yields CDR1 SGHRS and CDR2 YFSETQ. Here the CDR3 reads CASSSEPNTEAFF. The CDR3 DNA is TGCGCCAGCAGTTCCGAACCGAACACTGAAGCTTTCTTT.

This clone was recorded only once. The CDR3 loop reads CASSADMILAKNIQYF. The CDR3 DNA reads as TGTGCCAGCAGTGCCGACATGATTCTAGCCAAAAACATTCAGTACTTC. The chain combines TRBV27 with TRBJ2-4; D remains unclear. CDR1 is MNHEY and CDR2 is SMNVEV in the germline V gene (reference sequence). The CDR3 spans 16 residues. V was shortened by 5 bases and J by 0 bases, with 14 bases between the two germline ends.

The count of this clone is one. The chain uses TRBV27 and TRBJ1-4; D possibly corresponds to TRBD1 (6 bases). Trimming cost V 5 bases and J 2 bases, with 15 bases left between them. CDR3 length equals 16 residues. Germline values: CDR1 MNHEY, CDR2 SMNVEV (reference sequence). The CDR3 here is CASSGNRVGTNEKLFF. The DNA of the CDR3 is TGTGCCAGCAGTGGAAACAGGGTGGGCACTAATGAAAAACTGTTTTTT.

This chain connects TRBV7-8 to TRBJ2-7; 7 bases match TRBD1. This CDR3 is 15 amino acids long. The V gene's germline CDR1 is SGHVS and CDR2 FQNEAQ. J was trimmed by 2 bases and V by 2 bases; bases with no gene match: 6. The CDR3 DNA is TGTGCCAGCAGCTTATCGACAGGGAATACCTACGAGCAGTACTTC. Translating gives CASSLSTGNTYEQYF.

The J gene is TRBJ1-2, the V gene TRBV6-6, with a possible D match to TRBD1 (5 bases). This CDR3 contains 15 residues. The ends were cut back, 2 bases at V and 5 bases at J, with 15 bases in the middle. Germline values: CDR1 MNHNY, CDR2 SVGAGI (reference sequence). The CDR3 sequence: CASSYLADSPYGYTF. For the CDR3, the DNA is TGTGCCAGCAGTTACCTAGCAGACAGTCCTTATGGCTACACCTTC.

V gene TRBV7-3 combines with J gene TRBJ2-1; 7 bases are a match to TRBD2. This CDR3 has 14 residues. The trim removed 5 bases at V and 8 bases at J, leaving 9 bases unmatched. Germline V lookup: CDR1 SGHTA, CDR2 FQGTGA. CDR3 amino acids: CASSQVGGSDEQFF. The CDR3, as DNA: TGTGCCAGCAGCCAAGTCGGCGGGAGCGATGAGCAGTTCTTC.

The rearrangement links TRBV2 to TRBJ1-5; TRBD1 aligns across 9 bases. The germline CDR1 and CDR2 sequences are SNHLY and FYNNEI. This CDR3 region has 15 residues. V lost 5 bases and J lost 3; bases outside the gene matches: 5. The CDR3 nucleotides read TGTGCCAGCAGTTATACAGGGGGCCTCAATCAGCCCCAGCATTTT. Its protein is CASSYTGGLNQPQHF. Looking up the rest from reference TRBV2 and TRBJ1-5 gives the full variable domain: EPEVTQTPSHQVTQMGQEVILRCVPISNHLYFYWYRQILGQKVEFLVSFYNNEISEKSEIFDDQFSVERPDGSNFTLKIRSTKLEDSAMYFCASSYTGGLNQPQHFGDGTRLSIL.

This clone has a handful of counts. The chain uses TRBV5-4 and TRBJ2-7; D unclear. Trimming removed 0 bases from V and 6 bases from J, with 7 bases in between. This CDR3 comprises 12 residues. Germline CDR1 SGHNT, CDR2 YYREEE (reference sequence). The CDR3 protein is CASSLGSLEQYF. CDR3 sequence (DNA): TGTGCCAGCAGCTTGGGATCCCTCGAGCAGTACTTC.

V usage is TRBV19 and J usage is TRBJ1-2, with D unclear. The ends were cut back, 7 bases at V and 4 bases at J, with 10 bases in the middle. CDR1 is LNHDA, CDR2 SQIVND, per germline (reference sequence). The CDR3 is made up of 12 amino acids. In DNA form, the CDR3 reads TGTGCCAGTACCGGCAGCCTCTATGGCTACACCTTC. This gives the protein CASTGSLYGYTF.

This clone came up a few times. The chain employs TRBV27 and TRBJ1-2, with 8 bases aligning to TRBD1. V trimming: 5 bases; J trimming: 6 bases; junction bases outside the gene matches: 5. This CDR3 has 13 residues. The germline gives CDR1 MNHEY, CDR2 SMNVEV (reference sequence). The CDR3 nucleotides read TGTGCCAGCAGTACAGGGGGGCTGGATGGCTACACCTTC. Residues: CASSTGGLDGYTF.

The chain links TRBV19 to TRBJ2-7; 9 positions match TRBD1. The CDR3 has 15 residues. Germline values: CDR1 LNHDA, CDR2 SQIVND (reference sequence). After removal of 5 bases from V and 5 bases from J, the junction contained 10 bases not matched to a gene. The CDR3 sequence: CASSSRTGAGHEQYF. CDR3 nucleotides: TGTGCCAGTAGTTCGCGGACAGGGGCGGGCCACGAGCAGTACTTC.

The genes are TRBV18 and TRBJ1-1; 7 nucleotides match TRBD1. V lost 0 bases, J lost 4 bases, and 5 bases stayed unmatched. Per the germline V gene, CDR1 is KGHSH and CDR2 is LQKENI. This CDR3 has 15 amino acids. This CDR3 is CASSPPTGLPTEAFF. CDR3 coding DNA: TGTGCCAGCTCACCACCGACAGGGTTGCCCACTGAAGCTTTCTTT.

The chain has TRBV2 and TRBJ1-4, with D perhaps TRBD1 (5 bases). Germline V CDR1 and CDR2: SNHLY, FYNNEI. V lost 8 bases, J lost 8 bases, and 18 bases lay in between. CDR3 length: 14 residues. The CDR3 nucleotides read TGTGCCAGCGGAAAGGTAGCAGGGAACGAAAAACTGTTTTTT. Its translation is CASGKVAGNEKLFF.

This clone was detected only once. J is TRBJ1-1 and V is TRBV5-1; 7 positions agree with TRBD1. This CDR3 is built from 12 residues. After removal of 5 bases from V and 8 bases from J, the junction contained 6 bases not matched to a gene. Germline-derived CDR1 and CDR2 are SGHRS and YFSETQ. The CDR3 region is CASRRDSGEAFF. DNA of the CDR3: TGCGCCAGCAGACGGGACAGTGGGGAAGCTTTCTTT.

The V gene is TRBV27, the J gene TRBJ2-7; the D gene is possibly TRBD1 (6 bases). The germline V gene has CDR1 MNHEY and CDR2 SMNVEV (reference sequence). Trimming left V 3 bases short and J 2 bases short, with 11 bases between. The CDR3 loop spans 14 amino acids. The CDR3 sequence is CASSFRGRTYEQYF. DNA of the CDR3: TGTGCCAGCAGTTTCAGGGGAAGGACCTACGAGCAGTACTTC.

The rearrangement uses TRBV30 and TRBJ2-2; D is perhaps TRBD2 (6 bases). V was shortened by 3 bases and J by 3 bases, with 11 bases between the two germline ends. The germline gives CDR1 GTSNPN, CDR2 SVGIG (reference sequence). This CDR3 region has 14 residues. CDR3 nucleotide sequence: TGTGCCTGGAGCGGGGAGCGGGACACCGGGGAGCTGTTTTTT. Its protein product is CAWSGERDTGELFF.

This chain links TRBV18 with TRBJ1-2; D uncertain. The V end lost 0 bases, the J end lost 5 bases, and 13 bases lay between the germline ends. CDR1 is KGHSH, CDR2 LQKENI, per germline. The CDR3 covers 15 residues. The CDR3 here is CASSPPARAGYGYTF. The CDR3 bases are TGTGCCAGCTCACCACCGGCCCGCGCGGGGTATGGCTACACCTTC.

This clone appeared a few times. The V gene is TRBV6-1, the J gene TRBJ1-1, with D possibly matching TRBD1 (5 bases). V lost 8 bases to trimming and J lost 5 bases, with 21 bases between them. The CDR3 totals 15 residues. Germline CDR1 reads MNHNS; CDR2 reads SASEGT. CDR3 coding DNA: TGTGCCAGCCTCCCGGGACTCCTCAAAGAGACTGAAGCTTTCTTT. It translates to CASLPGLLKETEAFF.

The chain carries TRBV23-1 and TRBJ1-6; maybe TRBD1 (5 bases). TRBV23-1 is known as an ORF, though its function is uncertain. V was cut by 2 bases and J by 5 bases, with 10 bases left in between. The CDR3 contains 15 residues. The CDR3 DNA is TGCGCCAGCAGTCAACAGGGATGGAATAATTCACCCCTCCACTTT. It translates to CASSQQGWNNSPLHF.

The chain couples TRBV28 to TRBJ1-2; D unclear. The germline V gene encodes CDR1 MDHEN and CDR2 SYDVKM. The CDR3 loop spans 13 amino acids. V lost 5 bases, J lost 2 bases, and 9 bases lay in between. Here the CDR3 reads CASSEQTNYGYTF. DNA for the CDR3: TGTGCCAGCAGTGAGCAGACGAACTATGGCTACACCTTC.

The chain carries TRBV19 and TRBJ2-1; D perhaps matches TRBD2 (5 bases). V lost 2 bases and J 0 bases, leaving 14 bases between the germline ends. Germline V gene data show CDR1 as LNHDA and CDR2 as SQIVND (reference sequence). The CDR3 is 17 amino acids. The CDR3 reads CASSIFAGTASYNEQFF. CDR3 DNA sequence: TGTGCCAGTAGTATATTTGCGGGTACTGCCTCCTACAATGAGCAGTTCTTC.

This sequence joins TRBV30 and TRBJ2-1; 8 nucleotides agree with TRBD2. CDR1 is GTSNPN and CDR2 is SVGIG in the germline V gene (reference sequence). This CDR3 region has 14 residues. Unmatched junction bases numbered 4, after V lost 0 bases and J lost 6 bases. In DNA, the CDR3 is TGTGCCTGGAGTGTAGCGGGAGTTTCCAATGAGCAGTTCTTC. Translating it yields CAWSVAGVSNEQFF.